A selection of T cell receptor beta chains follows, all from one sample in a study of T cells after yellow fever vaccination. TCRdb redid the calling of the 5' RACE reads with MiXCR, one entry per CDR3 protein. The table lists 90,000 to 150,000 distinct CDR3 sequences, around 7.2% of them singletons. The sample consisted of CD4+ T cells sorted from PBMCs, taken more than 40 days after the first yellow fever vaccination. The receptors here all came from a man aged 18 to 30 who received the YFV17D yellow fever vaccine. Each CDR3 is given with its conserved first and last residue. Each record gives: J gene, V gene, clone size, D gene, CDR3 DNA, CDR3 protein. D genes are given only for firm matches. Clone size, where shown, is once, few, many, or a class for clones that have expanded.

TRBJ2-3	TRBV14	few	.	TGTGCCAGCAGCCAACAGGGACCCTGGGATACGCAGTATTTT	CASSQQGPWDTQYF
TRBJ1-4	TRBV28	many	.	TGTGCCAGCAGTTCTGGACAGATTAAACTGTTTTTT	CASSSGQIKLFF
TRBJ2-1	TRBV25-1	many	.	TGTGCCAGCAGGACTACGCGGGACAGTTCCTACGAGCAGTTCTTC	CASRTTRDSSYEQFF
TRBJ2-1	TRBV5-1	many	.	TGCGCCAGCAGCTTGGAGCTAGAATACAATGAGCAGTTCTTC	CASSLELEYNEQFF
TRBJ2-3	TRBV20-1	.	TRBD2	TGCAGTGGTCAGACTCCCCGCCTGGCGGGGGGCCTTAATGATGGTACGCAGTATTTT	CSGQTPRLAGGLNDGTQYF
TRBJ1-5	TRBV6-5	.	TRBD1	TGTGCCAGCAGTTCCCCGGACAGGGCTAGCAATCAGCCCCAGCATTTT	CASSSPDRASNQPQHF
TRBJ2-7	TRBV6-5	many	.	TGTGCCAGCAGTTACTCCGGGACTGGAAACGCGAACGAGCAGTACTTC	CASSYSGTGNANEQYF
TRBJ2-2	TRBV7-2	many	.	TGTGCCAGCAGCTTAGTAGGGCGGACCGGGGAGCTGTTTTTT	CASSLVGRTGELFF
TRBJ2-1	TRBV12-3/TRBV12-4	.	TRBD2	TGTGCCAGCAGTCCACCCGATAGCGGGGGATTCGACAATGAGCAGTTCTTC	CASSPPDSGGFDNEQFF
TRBJ2-2	TRBV20-1	many	TRBD1	TGCAGTGCTAGAGTTTTGGACAGGGGCACCGGGGAGCTGTTTTTT	CSARVLDRGTGELFF
TRBJ2-1	TRBV4-1	many	.	TGCGCCAGCAGCCAAGTGGACCTGATCTCCTACAATGAGCAGTTCTTC	CASSQVDLISYNEQFF
TRBJ1-6	TRBV18	.	.	TGTGCCAGCTCACCAGGGGTTCACGATAATTCACCCCTCCACTTT	CASSPGVHDNSPLHF
TRBJ2-3	TRBV20-1	many	.	TGCAGTGCTAGAGATCAGAGCGGCTTCACAGATACGCAGTATTTT	CSARDQSGFTDTQYF
TRBJ1-4	TRBV10-3	many	.	TGTGCCATCAGTGAGTGGGGCTTACAGCTGTCTAATGAAAAACTGTTTTTT	CAISEWGLQLSNEKLFF
TRBJ1-6	TRBV6-2/TRBV6-3	.	TRBD1	TGTGCCAGCAGGGACAGGGTGAGCTCCTATAATTCACCCCTCCACTTT	CASRDRVSSYNSPLHF
TRBJ1-5	TRBV12-3/TRBV12-4	many	TRBD1	TGTGCCAGCAGTTTTCGACAGGGTAATTCTCAGCCCCAGCATTTT	CASSFRQGNSQPQHF
TRBJ2-2	TRBV24-1	many	.	TGTGCCACCAGTGATACGGACACCGGGGAGCTGTTTTTT	CATSDTDTGELFF
TRBJ2-1	TRBV11-2	.	TRBD2	TGTGCCAGCAGCGCAAAACTAGCGGGGGCCGAGCAGTTCTTC	CASSAKLAGAEQFF
TRBJ2-2	TRBV6-1	many	.	TGTGCCAGCAACCCCCTGAGGGGCACCGGGGAGCTGTTTTTT	CASNPLRGTGELFF
TRBJ1-1	TRBV5-1	many	.	TGCGCCAGCAGCCGTGACACAAGTGAGGAAGCTTTCTTT	CASSRDTSEEAFF
TRBJ2-5	TRBV5-6	many	TRBD2	TGTGCCAGCAGCTCACTAGCGGCAGAGACCCAGTACTTC	CASSSLAAETQYF
TRBJ2-7	TRBV4-2	.	.	TGTGCCAGCAGCCAAGGTCGGGACATCTCCTACGAGCAGTACTTC	CASSQGRDISYEQYF
TRBJ1-6	TRBV7-9	many	.	TGTGCCAGCAGCTTAGCGGGCGGACCCCTCCACTTT	CASSLAGGPLHF
TRBJ2-6	TRBV7-2	many	.	TGTGCCAGCATTCCGAGACCGGGATGGGCTGGGGCCAACGTCCTGACTTTC	CASIPRPGWAGANVLTF
TRBJ2-1	TRBV7-3	many	.	TGTGCCAGCAGCTCACTAGGGAATGAGCAGTTCTTC	CASSSLGNEQFF
TRBJ2-5	TRBV11-2	many	TRBD2	TGTGCCAGCAGCTTAGTGAAACTAGCGGGGGGGCTTCGGGAGACCCAGTACTTC	CASSLVKLAGGLRETQYF
TRBJ1-3	TRBV5-1	many	.	TGCGCCAGCAGAGAAACTCTTGGAAACACCATATATTTT	CASRETLGNTIYF
TRBJ2-3	TRBV3-1	.	.	TGTGCCAGCAGCCAAGAATATCGAGGCGCAGATACGCAGTATTTT	CASSQEYRGADTQYF
TRBJ2-4	TRBV4-3	few	.	TGCGCCAGCAGCCAAGACGAGCGACGGCTAGCCAAAAACATTCAGTACTTC	CASSQDERRLAKNIQYF
TRBJ2-7	TRBV12-3/TRBV12-4	many	.	TGTGCCAGCAGTTTTAGTTCGGTCGGCGGGTACGAGCAGTACTTC	CASSFSSVGGYEQYF
TRBJ1-1	TRBV5-6	many	.	TGTGCCAGCAGCCCTACAGTGAGGGGTTCAATGACTGAAGCTTTCTTT	CASSPTVRGSMTEAFF
TRBJ2-5	TRBV5-5	many	.	TGTGCCAGCAGCCGGACAGCGGAGATGACCCAGTACTTC	CASSRTAEMTQYF
TRBJ1-1	TRBV10-3	many	.	TGTGCCATCAGTGAGTCGATTGCCCGAGAAGCTTTCTTT	CAISESIAREAFF